The text below deals with one T cell receptor beta chain. As yet, its antigen is unknown. These data originate in a study of T cell responses to AZD1222 COVID-19 vaccine. Study-level results: Sampling that yielded the repertoires occurred only after the peak T cell response. Donors were chiefly white British, with a greater number of females, and clonal diversity was perhaps underestimated. Vaccine-associated CD4 TCRs ranged over spike, dominating at 160-218 and 743-854. Only five or six AZD1222 recipients were seropositive at baseline.

The table came from immunoSEQ multiplex PCR; TCRdb's copy has only in-frame clones and leaves some out. This table has approximately 120,000 clones, over 75% appearing once. This specimen was peripheral blood, taken 28 days after the second AZD1222 dose. This TCR was sampled from an adult who received the AZD1222 COVID-19 vaccine.

CDR3 loop: CASSPRSWGVDHYEQYF. The CDR3 bases are TGTGCCAGCAGCCCCCGGTCGTGGGGGGTGGATCATTACGAGCAGTACTTC. The chain recombines TRBV11-2 with TRBJ2-7, with a weak D call TRBD2 (6 bases). Trimming took 5 bases from V and 4 from J, leaving 24 bases between them. The CDR3 runs to 17 residues. Germline V CDR1 and CDR2: SGHAT, FQNNGV.